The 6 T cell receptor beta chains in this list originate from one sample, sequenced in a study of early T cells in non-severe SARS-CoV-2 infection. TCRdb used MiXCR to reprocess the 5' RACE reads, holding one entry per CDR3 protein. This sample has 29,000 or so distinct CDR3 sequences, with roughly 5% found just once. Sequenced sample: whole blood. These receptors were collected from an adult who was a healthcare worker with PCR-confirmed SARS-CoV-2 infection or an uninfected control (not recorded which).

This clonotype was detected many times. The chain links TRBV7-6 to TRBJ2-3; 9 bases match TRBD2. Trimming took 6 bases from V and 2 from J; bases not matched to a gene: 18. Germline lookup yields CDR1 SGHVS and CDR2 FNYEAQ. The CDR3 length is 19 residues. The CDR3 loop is CASSPSSGIFSWDTDTQYF. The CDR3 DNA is TGTGCCAGCAGTCCCTCTAGCGGGATATTTTCTTGGGACACAGATACGCAGTATTTT.

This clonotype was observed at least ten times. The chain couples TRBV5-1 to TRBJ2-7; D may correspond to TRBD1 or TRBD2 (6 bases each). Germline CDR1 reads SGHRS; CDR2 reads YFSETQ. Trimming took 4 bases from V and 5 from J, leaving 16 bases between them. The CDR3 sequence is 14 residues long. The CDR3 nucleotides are TGCGCCAGCAGCCCGGGGGCCGGGGTACACGAGCAGTACTTC. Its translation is CASSPGAGVHEQYF.

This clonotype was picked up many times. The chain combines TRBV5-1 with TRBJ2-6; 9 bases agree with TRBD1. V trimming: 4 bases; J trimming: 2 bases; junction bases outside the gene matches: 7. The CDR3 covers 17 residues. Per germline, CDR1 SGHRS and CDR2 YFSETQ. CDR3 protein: CASSKDRGGTGANVLTF. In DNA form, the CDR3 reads TGCGCCAGCAGCAAGGACAGGGGTGGGACTGGGGCCAACGTCCTGACTTTC.

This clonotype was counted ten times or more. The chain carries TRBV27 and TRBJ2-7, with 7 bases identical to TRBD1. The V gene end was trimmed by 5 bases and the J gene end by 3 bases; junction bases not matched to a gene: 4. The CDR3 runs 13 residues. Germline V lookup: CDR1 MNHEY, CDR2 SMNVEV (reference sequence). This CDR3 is CASSPRQGYEQYF. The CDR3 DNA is TGTGCCAGCAGTCCCCGACAGGGCTACGAGCAGTACTTC.

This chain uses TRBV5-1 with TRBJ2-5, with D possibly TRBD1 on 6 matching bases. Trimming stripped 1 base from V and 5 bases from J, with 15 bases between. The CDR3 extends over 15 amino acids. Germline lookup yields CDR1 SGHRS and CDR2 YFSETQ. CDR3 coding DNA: TGCGCCAGCAGCTTGATGGCAGGGGTTTACGAGACCCAGTACTTC. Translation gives CASSLMAGVYETQYF.

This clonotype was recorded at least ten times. This chain's CDR3 is CSARDWGGQTSYEQYF. The CDR3 region has the DNA TGCAGTGCTAGAGATTGGGGTGGCCAAACCTCCTACGAGCAGTACTTC. V is TRBV20-1 and J is TRBJ2-7; D call uncertain. CDR1 is DFQATT, CDR2 SNEGSKA, per germline (reference sequence). The CDR3 sequence is 16 residues long. V was clipped by 0 bases and J by 0 bases, with 15 bases between them.